Many counts were recorded for the clone carrying this TCR beta chain. These data originate in a study of identical twins. Donors were all healthy Caucasians. MiXCR, run by TCRdb on the 5' RACE reads, gives a single entry per CDR3 protein. The sample lists hundreds of thousands of distinct CDR3 sequences, about 7.6% seen once, with approximately 1.5% in the top ten. Germline values: CDR1 WSHSY, CDR2 SAAADI. This CDR3 has 13 residues. The J segment lost 9 bases and the V segment lost 6 bases, leaving 6 bases of the junction unmatched. This same sample was also taken into another study, of yellow fever vaccine responses in identical twins.

The clonotype originates from a woman aged 18-29 years in good health. The specimen sequenced was PBMCs. The chain has TRBV10-2 and TRBJ2-1; 9 positions agree with TRBD1. The CDR3 loop reads CASRGGTGSEQFF. Written as DNA, the CDR3 is TGCGCCAGCAGGGGAGGGACAGGGAGTGAGCAGTTCTTC.